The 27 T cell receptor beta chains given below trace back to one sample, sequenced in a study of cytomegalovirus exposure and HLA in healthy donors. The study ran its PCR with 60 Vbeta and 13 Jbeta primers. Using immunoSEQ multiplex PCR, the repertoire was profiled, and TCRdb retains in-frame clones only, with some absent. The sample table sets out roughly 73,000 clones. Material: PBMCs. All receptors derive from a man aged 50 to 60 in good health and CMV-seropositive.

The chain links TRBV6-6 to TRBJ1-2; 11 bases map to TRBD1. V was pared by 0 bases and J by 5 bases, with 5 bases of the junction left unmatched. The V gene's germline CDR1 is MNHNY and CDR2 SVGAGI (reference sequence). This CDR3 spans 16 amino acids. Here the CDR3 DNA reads TGTGCCAGCAGTTACTCGTTACGGGACAGGGGGTATGGCTACACCTTC. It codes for CASSYSLRDRGYGYTF.

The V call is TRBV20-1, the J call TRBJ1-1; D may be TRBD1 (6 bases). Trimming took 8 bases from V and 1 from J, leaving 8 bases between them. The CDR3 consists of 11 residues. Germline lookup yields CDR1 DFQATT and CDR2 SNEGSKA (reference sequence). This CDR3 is CSSGENTEAFF. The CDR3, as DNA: TGCAGTTCAGGGGAGAACACTGAAGCTTTCTTT.

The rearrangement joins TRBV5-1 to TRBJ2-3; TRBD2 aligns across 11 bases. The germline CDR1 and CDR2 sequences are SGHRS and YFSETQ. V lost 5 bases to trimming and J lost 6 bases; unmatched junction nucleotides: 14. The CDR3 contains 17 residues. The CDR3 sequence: CASSFNLAGGPGDTQYF. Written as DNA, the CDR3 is TGCGCCAGCAGTTTCAATTTAGCGGGAGGGCCGGGGGATACGCAGTATTTT.

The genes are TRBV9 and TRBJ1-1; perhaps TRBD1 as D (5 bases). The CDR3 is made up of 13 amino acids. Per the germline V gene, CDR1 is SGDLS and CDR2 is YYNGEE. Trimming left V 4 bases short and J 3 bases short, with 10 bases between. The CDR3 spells CASSPWGDTEAFF. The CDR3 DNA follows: TGTGCCAGCAGCCCCTGGGGGGACACTGAAGCTTTCTTT.

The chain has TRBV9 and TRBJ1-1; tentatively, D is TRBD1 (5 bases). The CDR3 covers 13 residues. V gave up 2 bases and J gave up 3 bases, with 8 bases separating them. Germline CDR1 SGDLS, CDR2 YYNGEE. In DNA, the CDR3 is TGTGCCAGCAGCGTGGCGGGGGACACTGAAGCTTTCTTT. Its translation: CASSVAGDTEAFF.

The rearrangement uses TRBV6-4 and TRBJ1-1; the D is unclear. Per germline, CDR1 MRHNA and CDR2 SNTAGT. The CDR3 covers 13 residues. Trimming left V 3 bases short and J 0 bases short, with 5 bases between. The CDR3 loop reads CASSETMNTEAFF. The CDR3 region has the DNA TGTGCCAGCAGTGAAACAATGAACACTGAAGCTTTCTTT.

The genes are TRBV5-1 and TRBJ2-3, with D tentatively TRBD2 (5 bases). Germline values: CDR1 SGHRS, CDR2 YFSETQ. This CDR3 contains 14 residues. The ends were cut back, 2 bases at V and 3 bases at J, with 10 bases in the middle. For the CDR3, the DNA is TGCGCCAGCAGCTTAAGACCGGGGACAGATACGCAGTATTTT. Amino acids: CASSLRPGTDTQYF.

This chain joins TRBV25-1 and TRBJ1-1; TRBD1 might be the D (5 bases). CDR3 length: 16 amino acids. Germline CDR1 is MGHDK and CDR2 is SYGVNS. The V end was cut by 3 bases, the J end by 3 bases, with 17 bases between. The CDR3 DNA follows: TGTGCCAGCAGTGACGACATGCGGGGGTGGGACACTGAAGCTTTCTTT. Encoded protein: CASSDDMRGWDTEAFF.

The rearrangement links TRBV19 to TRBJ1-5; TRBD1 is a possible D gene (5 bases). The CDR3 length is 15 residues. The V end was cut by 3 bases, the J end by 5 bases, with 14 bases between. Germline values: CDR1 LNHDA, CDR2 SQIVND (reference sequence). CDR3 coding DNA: TGTGCCAGTAGTATCGGGGGGGACGGCTATCAGCCCCAGCATTTT. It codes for CASSIGGDGYQPQHF.

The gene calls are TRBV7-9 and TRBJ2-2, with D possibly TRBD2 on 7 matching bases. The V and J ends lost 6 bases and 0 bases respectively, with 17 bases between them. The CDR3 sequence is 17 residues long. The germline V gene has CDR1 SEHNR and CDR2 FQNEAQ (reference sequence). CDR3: CASSYREGTANTGELFF. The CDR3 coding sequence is TGTGCCAGCAGTTACAGGGAGGGTACAGCGAACACCGGGGAGCTGTTTTTT.

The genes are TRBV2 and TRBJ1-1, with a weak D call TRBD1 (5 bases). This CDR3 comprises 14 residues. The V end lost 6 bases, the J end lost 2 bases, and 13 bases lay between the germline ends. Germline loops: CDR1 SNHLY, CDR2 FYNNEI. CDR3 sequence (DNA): TGTGCCAGCAGAAGGATACAGGAAAACACTGAAGCTTTCTTT. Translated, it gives CASRRIQENTEAFF. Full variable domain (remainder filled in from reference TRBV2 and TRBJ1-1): EPEVTQTPSHQVTQMGQEVILRCVPISNHLYFYWYRQILGQKVEFLVSFYNNEISEKSEIFDDQFSVERPDGSNFTLKIRSTKLEDSAMYFCASRRIQENTEAFFGQGTRLTVV.

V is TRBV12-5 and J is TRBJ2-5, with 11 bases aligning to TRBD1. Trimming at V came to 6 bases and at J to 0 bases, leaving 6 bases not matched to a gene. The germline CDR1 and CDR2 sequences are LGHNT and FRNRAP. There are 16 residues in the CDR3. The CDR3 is CASGHGQGAYQETQYF. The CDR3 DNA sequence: TGTGCTAGTGGCCATGGACAGGGGGCCTACCAAGAGACCCAGTACTTC.

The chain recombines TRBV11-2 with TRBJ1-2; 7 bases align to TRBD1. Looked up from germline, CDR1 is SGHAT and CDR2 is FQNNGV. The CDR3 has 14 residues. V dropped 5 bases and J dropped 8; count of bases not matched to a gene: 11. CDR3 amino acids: CASSRATGHVGYTF. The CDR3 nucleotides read TGTGCCAGCAGCCGGGCGACAGGGCATGTGGGCTACACCTTC.

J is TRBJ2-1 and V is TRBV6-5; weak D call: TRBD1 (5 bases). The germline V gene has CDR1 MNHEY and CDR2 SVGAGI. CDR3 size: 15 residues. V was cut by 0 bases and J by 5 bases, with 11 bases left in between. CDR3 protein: CASSYSQDTDNEQFF. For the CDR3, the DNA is TGTGCCAGCAGTTACTCCCAGGACACCGACAATGAGCAGTTCTTC.

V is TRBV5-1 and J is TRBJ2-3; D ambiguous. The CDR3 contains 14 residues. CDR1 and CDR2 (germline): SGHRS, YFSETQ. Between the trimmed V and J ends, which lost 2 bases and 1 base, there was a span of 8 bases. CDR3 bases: TGCGCCAGCAGCTTTTTAACTCGCACAGATACGCAGTATTTT. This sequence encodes CASSFLTRTDTQYF.

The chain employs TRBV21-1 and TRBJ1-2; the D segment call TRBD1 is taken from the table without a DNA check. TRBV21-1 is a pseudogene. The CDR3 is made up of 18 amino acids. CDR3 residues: CASSKEEWKGAQDYGYTF. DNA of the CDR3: TGTGCCAGCAGCAAAGAGGAGTGGAAGGGGGCGCAGGACTATGGCTACACCTTC.

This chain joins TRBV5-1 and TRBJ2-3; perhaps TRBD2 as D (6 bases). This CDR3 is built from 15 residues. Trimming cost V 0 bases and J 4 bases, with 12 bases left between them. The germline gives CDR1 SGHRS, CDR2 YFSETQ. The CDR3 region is CASSLGAGGADTQYF. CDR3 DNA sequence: TGCGCCAGCAGCTTGGGCGCCGGCGGGGCAGATACGCAGTATTTT.

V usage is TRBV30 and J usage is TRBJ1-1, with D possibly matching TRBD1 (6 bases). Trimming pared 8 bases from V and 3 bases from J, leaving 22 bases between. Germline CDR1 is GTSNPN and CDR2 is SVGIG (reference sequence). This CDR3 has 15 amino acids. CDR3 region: CARTYREGDDTEAFF. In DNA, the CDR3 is TGTGCCCGTACCTACAGGGAAGGAGATGACACTGAAGCTTTCTTT.

The CDR3 loop reads CASSRNRDRVNNEQFF. Here the CDR3 DNA reads TGCGCCTCTTCCCGAAACCGGGACAGGGTTAACAATGAGCAGTTCTTC. This chain links TRBV10-1 with TRBJ2-1; 9 bases map to TRBD1. Trimming cost V 11 bases and J 5 bases; bases outside gene matches: 16. The CDR3 is 16 amino acids. Germline V gene lookup returns CDR1 WNHNN and CDR2 SYGVQD (reference sequence).

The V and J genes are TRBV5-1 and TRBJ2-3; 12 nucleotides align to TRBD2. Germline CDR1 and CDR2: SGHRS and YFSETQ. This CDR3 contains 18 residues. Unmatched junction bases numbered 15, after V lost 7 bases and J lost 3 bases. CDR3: CASGVGLAGGVKTDTQYF. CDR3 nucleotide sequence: TGCGCCAGCGGAGTAGGTCTAGCGGGGGGGGTGAAGACAGATACGCAGTATTTT.

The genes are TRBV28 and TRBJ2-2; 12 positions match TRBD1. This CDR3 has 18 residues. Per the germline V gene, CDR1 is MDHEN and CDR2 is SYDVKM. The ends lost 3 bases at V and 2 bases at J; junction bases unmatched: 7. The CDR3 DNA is TGTGCCAGCAGTTTTCCGGGACAGGGGGCATCTAACACCGGGGAGCTGTTTTTT. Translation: CASSFPGQGASNTGELFF.

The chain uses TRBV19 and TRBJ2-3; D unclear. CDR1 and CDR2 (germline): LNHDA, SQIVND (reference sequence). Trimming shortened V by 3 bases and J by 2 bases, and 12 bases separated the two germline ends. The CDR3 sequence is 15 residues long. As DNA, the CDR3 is TGTGCCAGTAGTATCGGAAACAGAATCACAGATACGCAGTATTTT. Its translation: CASSIGNRITDTQYF.

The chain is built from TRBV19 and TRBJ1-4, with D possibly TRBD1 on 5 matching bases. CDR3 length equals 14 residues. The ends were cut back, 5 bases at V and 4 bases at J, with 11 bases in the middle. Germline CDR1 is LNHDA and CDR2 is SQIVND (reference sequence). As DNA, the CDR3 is TGTGCCAGTAGTCCGCAGGGAAGTAATGAAAAACTGTTTTTT. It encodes CASSPQGSNEKLFF.

CDR3 loop: CASSAGGYQETQYF. In DNA form, the CDR3 reads TGTGCCAGCAGCGCGGGAGGTTACCAAGAGACCCAGTACTTC. The rearrangement uses TRBV9 and TRBJ2-5; the match to TRBD2 covers 7 bases. This CDR3 spans 14 amino acids. V shed 3 bases and J 0 bases; nucleotides not matched to a gene: 2. Germline V lookup: CDR1 SGDLS, CDR2 YYNGEE. The variable domain in full, completed from reference TRBV9 and TRBJ2-5, reads DSGVTQTPKHLITATGQRVTLRCSPRSGDLSVYWYQQSLDQGLQFLIQYYNGEERAKGNILERFSAQQFPDLHSELNLSSLELGDSALYFCASSAGGYQETQYFGPGTRLLVL.

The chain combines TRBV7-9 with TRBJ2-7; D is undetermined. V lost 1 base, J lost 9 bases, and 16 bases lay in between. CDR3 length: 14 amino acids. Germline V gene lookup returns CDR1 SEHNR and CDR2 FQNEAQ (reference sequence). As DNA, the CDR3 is TGTGCCAGCAGCTTAGACCCCGGCCACAGTAGGCAGTACGTC. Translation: CASSLDPGHSRQYV.

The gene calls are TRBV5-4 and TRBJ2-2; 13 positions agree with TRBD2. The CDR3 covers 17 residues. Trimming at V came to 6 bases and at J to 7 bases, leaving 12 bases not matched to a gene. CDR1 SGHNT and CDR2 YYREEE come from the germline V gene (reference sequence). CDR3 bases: TGTGCCAGCAACGTACTACTAGCGGGGGGGCGTGACGGGGAGCTGTTTTTT. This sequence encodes CASNVLLAGGRDGELFF.

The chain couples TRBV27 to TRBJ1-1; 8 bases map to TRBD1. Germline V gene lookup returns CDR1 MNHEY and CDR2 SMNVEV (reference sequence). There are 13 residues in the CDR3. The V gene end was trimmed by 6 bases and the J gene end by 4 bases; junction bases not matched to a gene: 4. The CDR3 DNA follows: TGTGCCAGCAGCAACAGGGGGACCACTGAAGCTTTCTTT. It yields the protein CASSNRGTTEAFF.